This T cell receptor beta chain emerged from a study of T cell responses to AZD1222 COVID-19 vaccine. Regarding the study as a whole: Baseline testing showed seropositivity in only a handful of AZD1222 recipients.

Comment on this clone: The antigen is unknown.

Sequencing was performed with immunoSEQ multiplex PCR; in TCRdb, only in-frame clones are kept and a portion is missing. Here the sample spans over 150,000 clones, approximately 86% being singletons. The CDR3 sequence is 16 residues long. Trimming cost V 0 bases and J 1 base; bases outside gene matches: 3. In germline, CDR1 is SGHRS, CDR2 YFSETQ. The sequence came from an adult who received the AZD1222 COVID-19 vaccine. Sequenced here: peripheral blood, sampled 28 days after the second AZD1222 dose. The chain is built from TRBV5-1 and TRBJ2-2; the match to TRBD1 covers 7 bases. The chain's CDR3 is CASSLGQGLNTGELFF. CDR3 bases: TGCGCCAGCAGCTTGGGACAGGGATTGAACACCGGGGAGCTGTTTTTT.